This T cell receptor beta chain was recovered during a study of human T cells and chemical hapten exposure. Indicated time point: patch test 2, 6 weeks after DPC sensitization. Treatment described: therapeutic diphenylcyclopropenone sensitization with weekly scalp DPC. Ten or more counts support this clonotype. TCRdb re-called the RACE reads through MiXCR, storing one row per CDR3 protein. This table has 100,000 or so distinct CDR3 sequences, approximately 10% appearing once. V was clipped by 5 bases and J by 3 bases, with 17 bases between them. Germline V gene data show CDR1 as MDHEN and CDR2 as SYDVKM. The CDR3 totals 16 residues.

The material sequenced was whole blood, taken in connection with sensitization to the hapten diphenylcyclopropenone (DPC). This clonotype was obtained from a middle-aged man with alopecia areata. Some clones in this sample may be carry-over from other donors' samples. This rearrangement joins TRBV28 to TRBJ1-5; weak D call: TRBD1 (5 bases). CDR3 loop: CASSPSEGLNNQPQHF. In DNA form, the CDR3 reads TGTGCCAGCAGTCCCTCTGAGGGGCTGAACAATCAGCCCCAGCATTTT.